This T cell receptor (beta chain) derives from a study of radiation and T cells in renal cell carcinoma. Time point given: blood 4 weeks post-SBRT, at nephrectomy. Treatment denoted: 15 Gy SBRT to primary tumor, nephrectomy 4 weeks later. TCRdb's copy holds only in-frame clones and misses some; the assay was immunoSEQ multiplex PCR. The sample carries 75,000 to 90,000 clones, roughly nine tenths recorded once. Trimming left V 1 base short and J 6 bases short, with 10 bases between. This CDR3 comprises 14 residues. Germline loops: CDR1 LNHDA, CDR2 SQIVND (reference sequence). The source material was blood, sampled from a patient whose treatment included radiotherapy and nephrectomy. This receptor was identified in a woman aged 70 to 79 with renal cell carcinoma. J is TRBJ1-5 and V is TRBV19; D gene ambiguous. The CDR3 sequence is CASSIGDDGQPQHF. In nucleotides, the CDR3 is TGTGCCAGTAGTATAGGAGATGACGGTCAGCCCCAGCATTTT.